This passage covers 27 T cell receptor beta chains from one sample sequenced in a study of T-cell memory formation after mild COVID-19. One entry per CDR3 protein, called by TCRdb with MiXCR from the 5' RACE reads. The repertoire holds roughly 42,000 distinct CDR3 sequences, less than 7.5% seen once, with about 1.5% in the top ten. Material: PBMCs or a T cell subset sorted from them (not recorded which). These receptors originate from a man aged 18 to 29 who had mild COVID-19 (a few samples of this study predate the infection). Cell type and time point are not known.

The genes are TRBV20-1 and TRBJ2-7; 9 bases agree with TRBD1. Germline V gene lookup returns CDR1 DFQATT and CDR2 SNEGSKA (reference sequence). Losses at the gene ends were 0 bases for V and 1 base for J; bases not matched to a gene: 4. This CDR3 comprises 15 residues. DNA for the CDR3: TGCAGTGCTAGAGATTACGGGACAGGGTCCTACGAGCAGTACTTC. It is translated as CSARDYGTGSYEQYF.

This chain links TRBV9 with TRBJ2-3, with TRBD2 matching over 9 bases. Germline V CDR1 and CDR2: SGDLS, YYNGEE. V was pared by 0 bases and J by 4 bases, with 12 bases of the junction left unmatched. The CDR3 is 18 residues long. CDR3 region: CASSVALMASGVADTQYF. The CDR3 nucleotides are TGTGCCAGCAGCGTAGCTCTGATGGCTAGCGGGGTAGCAGATACGCAGTATTTT.

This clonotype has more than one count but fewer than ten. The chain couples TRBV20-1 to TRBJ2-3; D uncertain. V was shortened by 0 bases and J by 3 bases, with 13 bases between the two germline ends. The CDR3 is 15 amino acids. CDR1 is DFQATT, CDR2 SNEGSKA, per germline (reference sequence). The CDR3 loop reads CSARDYRGLTDTQYF. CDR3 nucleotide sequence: TGCAGTGCTAGAGATTATCGCGGTCTGACAGATACGCAGTATTTT.

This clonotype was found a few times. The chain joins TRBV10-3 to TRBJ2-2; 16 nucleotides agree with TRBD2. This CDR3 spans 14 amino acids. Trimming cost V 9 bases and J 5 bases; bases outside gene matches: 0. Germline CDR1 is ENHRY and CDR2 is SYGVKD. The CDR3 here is CAMGLAGGTGELFF. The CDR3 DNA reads TGTGCCATGGGACTAGCGGGGGGGACCGGGGAGCTGTTTTTT.

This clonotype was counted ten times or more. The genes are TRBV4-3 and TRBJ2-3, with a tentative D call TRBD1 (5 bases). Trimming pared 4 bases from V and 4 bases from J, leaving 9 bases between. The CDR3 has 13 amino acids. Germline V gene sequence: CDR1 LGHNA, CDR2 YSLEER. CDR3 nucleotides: TGCGCCAGCAGCCCGCGACAGCCAGATACGCAGTATTTT. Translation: CASSPRQPDTQYF.

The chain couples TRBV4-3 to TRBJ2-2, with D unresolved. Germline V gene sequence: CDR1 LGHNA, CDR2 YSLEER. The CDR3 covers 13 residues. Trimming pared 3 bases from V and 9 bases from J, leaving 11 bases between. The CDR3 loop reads CASSQVGWRELFF. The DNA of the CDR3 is TGCGCCAGCAGCCAGGTGGGGTGGAGGGAGCTGTTTTTT.

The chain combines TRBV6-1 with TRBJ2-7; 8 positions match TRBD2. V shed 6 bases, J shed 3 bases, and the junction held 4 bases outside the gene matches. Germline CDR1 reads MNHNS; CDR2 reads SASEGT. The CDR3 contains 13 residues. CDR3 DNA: TGTGCCAGCAGGCGGGGGGCCCTCTACGAGCAGTACGTC. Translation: CASRRGALYEQYV.

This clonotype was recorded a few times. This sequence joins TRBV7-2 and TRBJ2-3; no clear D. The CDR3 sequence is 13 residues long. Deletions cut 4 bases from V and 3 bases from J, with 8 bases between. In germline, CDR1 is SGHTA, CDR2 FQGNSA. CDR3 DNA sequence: TGTGCCAGCAGCTCCACCGGGACAGATACGCAGTATTTT. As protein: CASSSTGTDTQYF. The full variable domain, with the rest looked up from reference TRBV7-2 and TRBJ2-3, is GAGVSQSPSNKVTEKGKDVELRCDPISGHTALYWYRQSLGQGLEFLIYFQGNSAPDKSGLPSDRFSAERTGGSVSTLTIQRTQQEDSAVYLCASSSTGTDTQYFGPGTRLTVL.

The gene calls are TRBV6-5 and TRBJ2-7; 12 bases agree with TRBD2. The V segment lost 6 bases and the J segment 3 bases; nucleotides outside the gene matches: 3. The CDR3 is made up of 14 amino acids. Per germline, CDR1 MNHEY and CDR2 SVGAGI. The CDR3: CASRSLAGGYEQYV. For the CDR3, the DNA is TGTGCCAGCAGGTCACTAGCGGGGGGCTACGAGCAGTACGTC.

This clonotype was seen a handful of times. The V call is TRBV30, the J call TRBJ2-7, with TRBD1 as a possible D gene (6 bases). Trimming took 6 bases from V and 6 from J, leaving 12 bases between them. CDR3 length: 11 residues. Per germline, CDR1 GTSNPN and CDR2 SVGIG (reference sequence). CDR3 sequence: CACSRGGEQYF. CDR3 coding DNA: TGTGCCTGTAGTCGAGGGGGCGAGCAGTACTTC. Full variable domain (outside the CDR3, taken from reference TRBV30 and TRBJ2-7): SQTIHQWPATLVQPVGSPLSLECTVEGTSNPNLYWYRQAAGRGLQLLFYSVGIGQISSEVPQNLSASRPQDRQFILSSKKLLLSDSGFYLCACSRGGEQYFGPGTRLTVT.

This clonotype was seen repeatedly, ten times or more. The CDR3 sequence: CSASRGETQYF. Written as DNA, the CDR3 is TGCAGCGCTTCTAGGGGAGAGACCCAGTACTTC. The chain uses TRBV29-1 and TRBJ2-5; a weak D match, TRBD1 (5 bases). V shed 7 bases and J shed 4 bases, with 10 bases lying between them. This CDR3 is built from 11 residues. Germline lookup yields CDR1 SQVTM and CDR2 ANQGSEA.

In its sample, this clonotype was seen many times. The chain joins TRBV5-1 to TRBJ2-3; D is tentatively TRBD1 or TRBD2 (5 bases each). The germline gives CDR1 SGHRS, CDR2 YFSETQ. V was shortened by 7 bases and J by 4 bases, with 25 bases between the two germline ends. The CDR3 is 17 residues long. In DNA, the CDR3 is TGCGCCAGCGGACTTACCCGGGACGACTCCCCCCCAGATACGCAGTATTTT. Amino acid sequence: CASGLTRDDSPPDTQYF.

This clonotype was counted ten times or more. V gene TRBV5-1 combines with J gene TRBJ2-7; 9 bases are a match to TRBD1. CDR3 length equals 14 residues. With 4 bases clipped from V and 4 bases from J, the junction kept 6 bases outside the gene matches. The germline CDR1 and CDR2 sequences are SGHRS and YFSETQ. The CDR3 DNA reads TGCGCCAGCAGCAGGACAGGGGAGCTTTACGAGCAGTACGTC. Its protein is CASSRTGELYEQYV.

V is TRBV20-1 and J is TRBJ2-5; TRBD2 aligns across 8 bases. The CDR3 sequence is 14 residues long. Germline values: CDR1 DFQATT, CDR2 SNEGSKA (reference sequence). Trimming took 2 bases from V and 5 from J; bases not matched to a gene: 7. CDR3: CSARNAGGGETQYF. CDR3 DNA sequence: TGCAGTGCTAGAAACGCGGGGGGCGGGGAGACCCAGTACTTC.

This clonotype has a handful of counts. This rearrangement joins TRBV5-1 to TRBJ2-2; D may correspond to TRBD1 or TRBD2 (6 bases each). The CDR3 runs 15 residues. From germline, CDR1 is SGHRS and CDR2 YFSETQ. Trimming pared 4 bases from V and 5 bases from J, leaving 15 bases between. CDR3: CASSLNLGGTGELFF. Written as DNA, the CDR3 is TGCGCCAGCAGCCTAAATCTAGGGGGGACCGGGGAGCTGTTTTTT.

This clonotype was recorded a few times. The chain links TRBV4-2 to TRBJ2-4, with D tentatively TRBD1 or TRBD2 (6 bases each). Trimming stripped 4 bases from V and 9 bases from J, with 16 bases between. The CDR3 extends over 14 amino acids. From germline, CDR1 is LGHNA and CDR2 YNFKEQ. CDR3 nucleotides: TGTGCCAGCAGCCCTAGGGAAAGGGGGGTCATTCAGTACTTC. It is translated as CASSPRERGVIQYF.

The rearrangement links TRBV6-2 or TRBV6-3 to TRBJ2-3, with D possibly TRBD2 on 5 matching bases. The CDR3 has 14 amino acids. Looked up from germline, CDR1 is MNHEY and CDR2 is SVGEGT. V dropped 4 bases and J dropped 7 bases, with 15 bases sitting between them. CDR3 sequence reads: CASSFPWELYTQYF. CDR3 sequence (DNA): TGTGCCAGCAGTTTTCCTTGGGAGTTGTATACGCAGTATTTT.

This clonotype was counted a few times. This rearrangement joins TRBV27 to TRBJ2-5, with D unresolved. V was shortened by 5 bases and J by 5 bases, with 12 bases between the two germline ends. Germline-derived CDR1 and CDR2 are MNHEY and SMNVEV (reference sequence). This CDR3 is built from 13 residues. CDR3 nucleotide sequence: TGTGCCAGCAGTCCACGTCCGGCCGAGACCCAGTACTTC. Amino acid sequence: CASSPRPAETQYF.

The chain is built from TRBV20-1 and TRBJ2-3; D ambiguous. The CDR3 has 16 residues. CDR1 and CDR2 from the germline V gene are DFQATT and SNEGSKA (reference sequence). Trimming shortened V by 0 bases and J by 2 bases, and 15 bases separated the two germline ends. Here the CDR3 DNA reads TGCAGTGCTAGAGATCAGGTGGCTTTTAACACAGATACGCAGTATTTT. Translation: CSARDQVAFNTDTQYF.

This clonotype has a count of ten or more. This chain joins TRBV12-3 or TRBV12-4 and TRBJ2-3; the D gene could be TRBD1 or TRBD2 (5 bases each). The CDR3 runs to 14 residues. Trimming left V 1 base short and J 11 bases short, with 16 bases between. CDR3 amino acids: CASSLGSERGVQYF. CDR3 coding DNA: TGTGCCAGCAGTTTAGGCTCCGAAAGGGGAGTGCAGTATTTT.

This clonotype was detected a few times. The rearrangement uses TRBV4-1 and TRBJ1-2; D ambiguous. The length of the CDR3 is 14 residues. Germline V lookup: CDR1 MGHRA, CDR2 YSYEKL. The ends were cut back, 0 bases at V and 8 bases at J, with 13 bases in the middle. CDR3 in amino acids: CASSQDSAPGGYTF. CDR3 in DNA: TGCGCCAGCAGCCAAGATAGCGCACCTGGAGGCTACACCTTC.

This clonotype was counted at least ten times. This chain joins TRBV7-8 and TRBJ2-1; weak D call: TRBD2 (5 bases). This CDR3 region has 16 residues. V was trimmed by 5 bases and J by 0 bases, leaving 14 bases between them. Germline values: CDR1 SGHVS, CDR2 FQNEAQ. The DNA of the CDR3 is TGTGCCAGCAGCCCCTTCGGGATCAGCTCCTACAATGAGCAGTTCTTC. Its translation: CASSPFGISSYNEQFF.

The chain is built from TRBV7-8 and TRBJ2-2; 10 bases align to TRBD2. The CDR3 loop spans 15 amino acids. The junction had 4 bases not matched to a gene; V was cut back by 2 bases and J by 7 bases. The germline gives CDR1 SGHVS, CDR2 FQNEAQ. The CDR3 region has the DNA TGTGCCAGCAGCTTATCTAGCGGGGGTGTCGGGGAGCTGTTTTTT. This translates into CASSLSSGGVGELFF.

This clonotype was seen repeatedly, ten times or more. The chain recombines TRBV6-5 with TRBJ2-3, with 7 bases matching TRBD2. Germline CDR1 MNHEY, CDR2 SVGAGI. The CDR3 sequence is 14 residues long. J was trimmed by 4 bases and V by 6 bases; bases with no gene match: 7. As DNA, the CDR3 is TGTGCCAGCAGGTCTTTCGGGGGGTCAGATACGCAGTATTTT. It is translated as CASRSFGGSDTQYF.

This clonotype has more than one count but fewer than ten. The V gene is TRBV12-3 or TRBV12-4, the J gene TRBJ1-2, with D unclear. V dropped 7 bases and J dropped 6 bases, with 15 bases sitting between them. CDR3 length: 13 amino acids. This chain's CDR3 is CASKKNSGDGYTF. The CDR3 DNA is TGTGCCAGCAAAAAGAATAGTGGGGATGGCTACACCTTC.

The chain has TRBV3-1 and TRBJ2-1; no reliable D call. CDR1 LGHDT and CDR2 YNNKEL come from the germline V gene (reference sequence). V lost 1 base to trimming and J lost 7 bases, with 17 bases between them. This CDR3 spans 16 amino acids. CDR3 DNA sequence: TGTGCCAGCAGCCAAGGAAGATCGCAGGTTACAAATGAGCAGTTCTTC. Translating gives CASSQGRSQVTNEQFF.

CDR3 sequence reads: CASRLTGGRETQYF. CDR3 DNA: TGTGCCAGCAGGTTAACAGGGGGACGAGAGACCCAGTACTTC. The V gene is TRBV3-1, the J gene TRBJ2-5; TRBD1 aligns across 8 bases. The CDR3 extends over 14 amino acids. The J segment lost 4 bases and the V segment lost 6 bases, leaving 7 bases of the junction unmatched. Germline V gene sequence: CDR1 LGHDT, CDR2 YNNKEL (reference sequence).